This T cell receptor (beta chain) was profiled in a study of tumor-infiltrating lymphocytes in primary liver carcinoma (dated by TCRdb to the late 2010s). Study-level background: Roughly five patients with histopathologically diagnosed primary liver carcinoma underwent surgical resection in China between November 2015 and early 2016. Of the five patients, three men and two women aged 30 to 69 years, four had hepatocellular carcinoma and one had combined HCC and intrahepatic cholangiocarcinoma. For each liver tumor, the study sampled five regions along with adjacent normal tissue and blood, and applied TCRbeta repertoire sequencing, expression microarrays and whole-exome sequencing. The five patients had tumors staged T1-T3 N0M0, with maximum diameters ranging from about 4 to 10 cm. Samples yielded roughly 3.5 to 7.13 million productive TCRbeta reads; read depth did not differ significantly between tissue types. Reproducibility between technical replicate repertoires was high, with correlation coefficients above 0.98 and mean shared-clone rates roughly 0.87. A total of 35 specimens from 5 patients underwent TCRbeta repertoire sequencing, comprising around 25 tumor regions, 5 adjacent noncancerous liver tissues and 5 peripheral blood samples.

Blood RNA was extracted from unsorted whole blood with TRIzol reagent; germline DNA came from the DNeasy Blood & Tissue kit. Patients had chronic HBV infection and were treatment-naive at sampling. Approximately 4 milliliters of peripheral blood were collected into K2EDTA tubes before surgery. TCRbeta-specific cDNA was reverse-transcribed from 500 ng total RNA using a constant-region primer and ProtoScript II reverse transcriptase. Construction of the TCRbeta libraries relied on three nested rounds of multiplex PCR, following a slightly modified ARM-PCR procedure. Each of the first two PCR rounds ran for roughly 9 cycles and used multiplex TRBV1-TRBV30 forward primers together with a Cbeta reverse primer. Sample barcodes and Illumina adapters were attached in a final 25-cycle PCR using Deep VentR polymerase. Before sequencing, amplicons between 200 and 500 bp were purified from gel using a QIAquick gel extraction kit. An Illumina HiSeq 2500 was used to sequence the TCRbeta amplicons with 250-bp paired-end reads. The published analysis was carried out like this. To recover full CDR3 sequences, reads were quality-trimmed using Trimmomatic v0.33 and paired reads were then merged using FLASH v1.2.11. MiGEC v1.2.1b assigned V, D and J germline segments to the rearranged TCRbeta sequences. VDJtools v1.0.0 computed clonotype statistics and Shannon-Wiener diversity indices. To cut down on sampling bias, every analysis after diversity analysis relied on just the 250 most abundant clonotypes from each sample. TCRdb reworked the public reads: Q25 trimming with fastp, MiXCR clone assembly, productive beta chains retained. Entries are consolidated by CDR3 protein sequence, retaining the most common genes and DNA. The V and J calls were not made by the authors but by TCRdb's processing. This sample lists hundreds of thousands of distinct CDR3 sequences; 65% were detected once. About 9.4% of the sample is in the top ten clones.

General findings and caveats noted by the study authors: The top 250 clones made up a significantly larger repertoire fraction in tumors than in blood (p = 0.039). Because sequencing covered only the TCR beta chain and unpaired alpha chains were not captured, true repertoire diversity is likely underestimated. Consistent with antigen-driven expansion, pairs of tumor regions showed higher repertoire overlap (mean roughly 35%) than either tumor-adjacent pairs (around 17%) or tumor-blood pairs (about 15%). The study included only five patients, and the authors note findings should be validated in a larger study. Since the samples were bulk and unsorted, there was no way to compare CD4+ and CD8+ T cell repertoires.

For CDR1 and CDR2, the germline V gene lists SQVTM and ANQGSEA. The CDR3 holds 15 amino acids from the cysteine to the phenylalanine. Solely the CDR3 DNA is kept, with 45 bases framed from the first base. This clonotype has a single count. Its antigen remains unidentified. No much larger clonotype is one base removed from it; base qualities were not supplied. Evidence from a single read is weak. Input material: peripheral blood. The TCR was taken from a middle-aged man with primary liver carcinoma and hepatitis B virus infection. The rearranged segments are TRBV29-1 and TRBJ2-1; a weak D assignment points to TRBD1 (5 bases agree). Read as DNA, the sequence is TGCAGTGTGGGGCCTCCTTCCAGCCCCTACAATGAGCAGTTCTTC. Its coded protein is CSVGPPSSPYNEQFF.